The sample holds a few counts of the clone carrying this T cell receptor (beta chain). Measured with immunoSEQ multiplex PCR; TCRdb has only the in-frame clones, and not every one. Among some 720,000 clones, 88% were seen once, and the ten largest hold around 0.01%. This specimen belongs to a study of shared T cell receptors in the human thymus. This CDR3 region has 15 residues. The germline gives CDR1 SGHRS, CDR2 YFSETQ. Trimming at V came to 3 bases and at J to 4 bases, leaving 8 bases not matched to a gene. This same sample was also taken into another study, of human thymus T cells. That study reports: Samples came from healthy Finnish infants during open corrective cardiac surgery. The study used thymus tissue resected during corrective heart surgery. Use of V and J genes seemed skewed within the thymic and blood repertoires. A high degree of thymic repertoire overlap among unrelated individuals was reported in related research.

Sequences were obtained from thymocytes. The J gene is TRBJ1-2, the V gene TRBV5-1; 8 positions agree with TRBD1. The source is a boy in the first two years of life with a congenital heart defect. The CDR3 DNA reads TGCGCCAGCAGCTCGTCAGGGGGCGCAGGCTATGGCTACACCTTC. Residues: CASSSSGGAGYGYTF.